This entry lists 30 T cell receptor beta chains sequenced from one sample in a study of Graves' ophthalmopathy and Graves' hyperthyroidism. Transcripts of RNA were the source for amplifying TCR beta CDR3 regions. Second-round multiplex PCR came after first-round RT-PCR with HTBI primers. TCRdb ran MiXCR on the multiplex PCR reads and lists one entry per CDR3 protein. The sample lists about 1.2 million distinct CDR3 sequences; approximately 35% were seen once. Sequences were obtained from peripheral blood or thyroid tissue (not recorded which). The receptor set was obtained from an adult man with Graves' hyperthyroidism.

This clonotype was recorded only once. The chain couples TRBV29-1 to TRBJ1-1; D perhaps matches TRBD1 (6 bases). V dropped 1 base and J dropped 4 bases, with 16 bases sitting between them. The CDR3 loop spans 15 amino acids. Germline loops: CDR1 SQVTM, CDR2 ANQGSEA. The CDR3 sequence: CSVEVRGAQGTEAFF. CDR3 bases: TGCAGCGTTGAAGTCAGAGGCGCACAGGGCACTGAAGCTTTCTTT.

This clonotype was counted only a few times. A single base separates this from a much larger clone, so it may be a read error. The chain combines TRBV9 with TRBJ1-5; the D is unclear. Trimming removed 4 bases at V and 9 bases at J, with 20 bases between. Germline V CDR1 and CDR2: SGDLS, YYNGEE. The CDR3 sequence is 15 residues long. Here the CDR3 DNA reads TGTGCCAGCAGCTCCACTGGAGCGTTAGGAGGGCCCCAGCATTTT. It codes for CASSSTGALGGPQHF.

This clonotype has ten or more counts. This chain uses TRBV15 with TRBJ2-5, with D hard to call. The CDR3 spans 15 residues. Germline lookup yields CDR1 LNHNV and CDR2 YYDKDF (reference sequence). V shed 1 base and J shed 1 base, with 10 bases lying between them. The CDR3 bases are TGTGCCACCAGCAGAGGGCTAACTTCCCAAGAGACCCAGTACTTC. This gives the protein CATSRGLTSQETQYF.

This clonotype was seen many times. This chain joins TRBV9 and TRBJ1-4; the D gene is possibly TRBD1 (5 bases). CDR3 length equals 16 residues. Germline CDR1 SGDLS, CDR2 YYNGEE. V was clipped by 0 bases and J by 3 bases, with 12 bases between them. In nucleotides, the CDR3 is TGTGCCAGCAGCGTAGCAAAGGGGCCGGCTAATGAAAAACTGTTTTTT. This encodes CASSVAKGPANEKLFF.

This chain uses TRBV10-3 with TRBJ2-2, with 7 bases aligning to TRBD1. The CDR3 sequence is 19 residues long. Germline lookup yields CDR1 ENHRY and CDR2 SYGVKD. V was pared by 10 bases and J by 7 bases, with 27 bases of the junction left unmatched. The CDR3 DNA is TGTGCCAGCACCAAAAAGATTTACCGGGGACAGCCCAACGACGGGGAGCTGTTTTTT. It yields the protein CASTKKIYRGQPNDGELFF.

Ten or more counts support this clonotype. The CDR3 sequence is CSATVDSRYEQYF. CDR3 nucleotide sequence: TGCAGTGCTACAGTAGATTCTCGCTACGAGCAGTACTTC. The chain carries TRBV20-1 and TRBJ2-7; no reliable D call. Trimming left V 4 bases short and J 3 bases short, with 13 bases between. CDR3 size: 13 residues. Germline V gene lookup returns CDR1 DFQATT and CDR2 SNEGSKA (reference sequence).

CDR3 DNA sequence: TGTGCCAGCAGCTCCCGGGACTTGGGGGAGCAGTACTTC. Translation gives CASSSRDLGEQYF. The rearrangement links TRBV7-9 to TRBJ2-7; D perhaps matches TRBD2 (6 bases). CDR3 length: 13 residues. Germline CDR1 and CDR2: SEHNR and FQNEAQ (reference sequence). The V gene lost 4 bases and the J gene lost 7 bases, with 14 bases spanning the gap.

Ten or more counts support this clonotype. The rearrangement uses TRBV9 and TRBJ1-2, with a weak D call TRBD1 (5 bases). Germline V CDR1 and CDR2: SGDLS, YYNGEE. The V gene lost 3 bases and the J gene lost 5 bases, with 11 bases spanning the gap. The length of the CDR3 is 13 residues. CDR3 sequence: CASSAGKWYGYTF. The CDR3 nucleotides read TGTGCCAGCAGCGCAGGGAAATGGTATGGCTACACCTTC.

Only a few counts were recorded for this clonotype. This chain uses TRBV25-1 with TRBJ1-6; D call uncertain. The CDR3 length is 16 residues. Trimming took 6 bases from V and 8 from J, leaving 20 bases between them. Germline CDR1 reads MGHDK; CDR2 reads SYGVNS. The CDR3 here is CASRGAGPPAYSPLHF. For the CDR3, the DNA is TGTGCCAGCAGAGGCGCCGGACCGCCCGCCTATTCACCCCTCCACTTT. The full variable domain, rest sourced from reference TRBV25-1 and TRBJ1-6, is EADIYQTPRYLVIGTGKKITLECSQTMGHDKMYWYQQDPGMELHLIHYSYGVNSTEKGDLSSESTVSRIRTEHFPLTLESARPSHTSQYLCASRGAGPPAYSPLHFGNGTRLTVT.

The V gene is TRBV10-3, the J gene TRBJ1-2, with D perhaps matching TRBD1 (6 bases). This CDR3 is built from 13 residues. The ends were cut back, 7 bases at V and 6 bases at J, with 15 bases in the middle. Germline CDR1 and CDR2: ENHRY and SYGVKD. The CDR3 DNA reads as TGTGCCATCACAGGCCGGACAGACGATGGCTACACCTTC. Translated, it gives CAITGRTDDGYTF.

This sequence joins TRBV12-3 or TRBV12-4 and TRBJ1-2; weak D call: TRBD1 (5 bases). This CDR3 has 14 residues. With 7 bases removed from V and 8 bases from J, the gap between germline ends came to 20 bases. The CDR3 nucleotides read TGTGCCAGCACCAACCTAGTCGGGGGAGTCGGCTACACCTTC. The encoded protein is CASTNLVGGVGYTF.

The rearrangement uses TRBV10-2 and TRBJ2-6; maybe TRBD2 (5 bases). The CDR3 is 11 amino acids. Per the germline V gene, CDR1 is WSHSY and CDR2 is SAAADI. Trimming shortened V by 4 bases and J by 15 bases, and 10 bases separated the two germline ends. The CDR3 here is CASSGTGNLTF. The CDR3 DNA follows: TGCGCCAGCAGTGGTACCGGGAACCTGACTTTC.

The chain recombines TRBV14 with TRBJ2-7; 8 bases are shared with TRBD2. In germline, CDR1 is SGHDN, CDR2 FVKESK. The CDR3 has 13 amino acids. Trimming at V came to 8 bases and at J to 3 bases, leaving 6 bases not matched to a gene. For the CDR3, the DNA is TGTGCCAGCTCCAGCGGGAGAGACTACGAGCAGTACTTC. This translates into CASSSGRDYEQYF.

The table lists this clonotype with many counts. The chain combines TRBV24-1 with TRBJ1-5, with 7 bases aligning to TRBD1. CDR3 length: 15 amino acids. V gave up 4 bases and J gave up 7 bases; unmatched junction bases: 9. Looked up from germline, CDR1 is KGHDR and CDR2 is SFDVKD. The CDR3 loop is CATSDTRQGGQPQHF. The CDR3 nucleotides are TGTGCCACCAGTGACACACGACAGGGAGGCCAGCCCCAGCATTTT.

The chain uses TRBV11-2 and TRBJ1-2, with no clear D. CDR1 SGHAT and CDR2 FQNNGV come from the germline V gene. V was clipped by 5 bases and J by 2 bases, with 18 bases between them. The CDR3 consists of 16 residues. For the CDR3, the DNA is TGTGCCAGCAGCCCGCGGCAGTCCAATATAAACTATGGCTACACCTTC. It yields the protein CASSPRQSNINYGYTF.

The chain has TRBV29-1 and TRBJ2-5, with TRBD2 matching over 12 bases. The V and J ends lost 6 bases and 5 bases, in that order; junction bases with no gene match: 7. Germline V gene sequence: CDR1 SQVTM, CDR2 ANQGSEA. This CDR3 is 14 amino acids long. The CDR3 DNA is TGCAGCGTCAGACTAGCGGGAGTCGGCGAGACCCAGTACTTC. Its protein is CSVRLAGVGETQYF.

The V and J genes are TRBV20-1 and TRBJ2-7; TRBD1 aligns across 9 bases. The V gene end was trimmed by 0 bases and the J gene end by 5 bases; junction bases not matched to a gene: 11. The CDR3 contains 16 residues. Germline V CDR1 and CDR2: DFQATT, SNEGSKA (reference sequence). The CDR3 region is CSARDFGTGYLNEQYF. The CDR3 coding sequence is TGCAGTGCTAGAGATTTCGGGACAGGGTACCTGAACGAGCAGTACTTC.

The CDR3 loop reads CSARAKGTGYNQPQHF. In DNA form, the CDR3 reads TGCAGTGCTAGAGCGAAAGGGACAGGGTACAATCAGCCCCAGCATTTT. The rearrangement uses TRBV20-1 and TRBJ1-5; TRBD1 matches 9 bases. The germline CDR1 and CDR2 sequences are DFQATT and SNEGSKA (reference sequence). Losses at the gene ends were 1 base for V and 3 bases for J; bases not matched to a gene: 7. The CDR3 loop spans 16 amino acids.

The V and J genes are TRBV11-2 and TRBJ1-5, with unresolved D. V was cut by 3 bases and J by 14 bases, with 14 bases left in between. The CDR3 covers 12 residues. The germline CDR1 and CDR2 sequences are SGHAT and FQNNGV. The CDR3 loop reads CASSLSRGYEHF. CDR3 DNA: TGTGCCAGCAGCTTGAGTCGAGGCTACGAGCATTTT.

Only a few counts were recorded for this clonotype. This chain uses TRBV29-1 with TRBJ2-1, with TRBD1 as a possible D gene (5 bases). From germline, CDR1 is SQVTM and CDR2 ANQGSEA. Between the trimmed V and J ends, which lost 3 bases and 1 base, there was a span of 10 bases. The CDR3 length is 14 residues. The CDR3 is CSVDVDNSYNEQFF. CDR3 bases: TGCAGCGTTGACGTGGACAATTCCTACAATGAGCAGTTCTTC.

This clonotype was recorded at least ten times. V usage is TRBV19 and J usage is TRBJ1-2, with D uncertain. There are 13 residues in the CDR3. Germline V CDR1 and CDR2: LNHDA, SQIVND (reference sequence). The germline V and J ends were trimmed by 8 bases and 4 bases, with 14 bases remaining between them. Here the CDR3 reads CASSHKSGYGYTF. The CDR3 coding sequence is TGTGCCAGTTCCCATAAATCAGGCTATGGCTACACCTTC.

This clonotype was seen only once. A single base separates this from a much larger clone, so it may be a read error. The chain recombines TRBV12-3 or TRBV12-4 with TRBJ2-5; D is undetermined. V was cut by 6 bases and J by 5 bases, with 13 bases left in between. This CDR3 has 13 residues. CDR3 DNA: TGTGCCAGCAGAGTTTACCATGATGAGACCCAGTACTTC. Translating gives CASRVYHDETQYF.

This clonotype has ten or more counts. As DNA, the CDR3 is TGTGCCAGCAGAGATATATTGACAGAGGTCGAAGAGACCCAGTACTTC. Amino acid sequence: CASRDILTEVEETQYF. The J gene is TRBJ2-5, the V gene TRBV2; D might be TRBD1 (5 bases). V was trimmed by 6 bases and J by 3 bases, leaving 20 bases between them. Germline CDR1 and CDR2: SNHLY and FYNNEI. CDR3 length: 16 amino acids.

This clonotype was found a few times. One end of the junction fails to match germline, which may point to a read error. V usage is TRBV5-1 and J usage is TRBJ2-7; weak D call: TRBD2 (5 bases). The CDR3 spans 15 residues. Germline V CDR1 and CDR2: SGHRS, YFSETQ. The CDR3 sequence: CASSLEGRKTYEQYF. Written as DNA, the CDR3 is TGTGCCAGCAGCTTAGAGGGCAGGAAAACCTACGAGCAGTACTTC.

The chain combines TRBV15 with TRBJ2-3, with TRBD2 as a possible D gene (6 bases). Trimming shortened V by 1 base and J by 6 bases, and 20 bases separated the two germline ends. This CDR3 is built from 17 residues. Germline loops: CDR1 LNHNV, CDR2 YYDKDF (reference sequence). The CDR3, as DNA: TGTGCCACCAGCAGAGGGGTGAAGAGATCGGGGGAGGATACGCAGTATTTT. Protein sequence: CATSRGVKRSGEDTQYF. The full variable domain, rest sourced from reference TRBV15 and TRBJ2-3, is DAMVIQNPRYQVTQFGKPVTLSCSQTLNHNVMYWYQQKSSQAPKLLFHYYDKDFNNEADTPDNFQSRRPNTSFCFLDIRSPGLGDTAMYLCATSRGVKRSGEDTQYFGPGTRLTVL.

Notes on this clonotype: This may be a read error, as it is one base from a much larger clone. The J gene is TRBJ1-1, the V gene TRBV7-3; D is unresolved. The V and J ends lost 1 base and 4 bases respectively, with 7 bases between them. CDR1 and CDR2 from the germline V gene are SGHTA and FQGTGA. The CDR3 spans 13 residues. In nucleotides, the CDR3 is TGTGCCAGCAGCTTAAGTGATTGCACTGAAGCTTTCTTT. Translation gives CASSLSDCTEAFF.

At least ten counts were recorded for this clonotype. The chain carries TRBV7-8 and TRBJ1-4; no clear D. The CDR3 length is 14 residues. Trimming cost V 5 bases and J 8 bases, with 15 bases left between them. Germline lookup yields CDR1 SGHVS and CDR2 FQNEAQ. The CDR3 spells CASSQASGREKLFF. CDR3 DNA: TGTGCCAGCAGCCAAGCGAGCGGGAGGGAAAAACTGTTTTTT.

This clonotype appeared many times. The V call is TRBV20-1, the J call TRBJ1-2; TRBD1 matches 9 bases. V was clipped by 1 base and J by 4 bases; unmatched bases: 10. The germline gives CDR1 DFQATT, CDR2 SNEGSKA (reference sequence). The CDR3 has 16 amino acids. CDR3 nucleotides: TGCAGTGCTAGAGCTCGCCGAGGACAGGGGAGCTATGGCTACACCTTC. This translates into CSARARRGQGSYGYTF.

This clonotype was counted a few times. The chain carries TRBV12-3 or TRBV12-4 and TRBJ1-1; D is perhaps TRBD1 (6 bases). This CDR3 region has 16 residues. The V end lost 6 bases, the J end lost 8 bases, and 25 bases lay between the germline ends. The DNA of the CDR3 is TGTGCCAGCAGCCTTAACAGGGCTATTATGACTCGCGAAGCTTTCTTT. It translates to CASSLNRAIMTREAFF.

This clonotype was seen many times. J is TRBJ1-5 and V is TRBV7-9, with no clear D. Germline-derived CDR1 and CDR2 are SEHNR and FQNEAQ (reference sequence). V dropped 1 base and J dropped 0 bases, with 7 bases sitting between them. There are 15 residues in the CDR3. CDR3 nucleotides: TGTGCCAGCAGCTTAGTTGAGGATAGCAATCAGCCCCAGCATTTT. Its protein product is CASSLVEDSNQPQHF. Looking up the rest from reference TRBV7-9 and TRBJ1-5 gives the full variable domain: DTGVSQNPRHKITKRGQNVTFRCDPISEHNRLYWYRQTLGQGPEFLTYFQNEAQLEKSRLLSDRFSAERPKGSFSTLEIQRTEQGDSAMYLCASSLVEDSNQPQHFGDGTRLSIL.